This entry lists 3 T cell receptor beta chains sequenced from one sample in a study of CD8 T cells in Susac syndrome. RNA, at about 0.45 to 1 ug, was reverse transcribed with random hexamers. In TCRdb, the immunoSEQ multiplex PCR reads were re-called with MiXCR into one record per CDR3 protein. The sample carries about 180,000 distinct CDR3 sequences, approximately 96% recorded once. The specimen was CD4+ T cells from PBMCs. These receptors were obtained from a human donor with multiple sclerosis.

The chain uses TRBV7-8 and TRBJ1-5, with D hard to call. The length of the CDR3 is 20 residues. The V end lost 4 bases, the J end lost 3 bases, and 28 bases lay between the germline ends. Germline assignment: CDR1 SGHVS and CDR2 FQNEAQ. The CDR3 DNA reads TGTGCCAGCAGCTACGACGTATGGACGGCAACCGCGGAGAACAATCAGCCCCAGCATTTT. Amino acid sequence: CASSYDVWTATAENNQPQHF.

The rearrangement links TRBV12-3 or TRBV12-4 to TRBJ1-1; no firm D call. The CDR3 has 16 residues. Trimming pared 4 bases from V and 0 bases from J, leaving 15 bases between. In DNA, the CDR3 is TGTGCCAGCAGTTGGCTCCAGCTCGCAATGAACACTGAAGCTTTCTTT. It translates to CASSWLQLAMNTEAFF.

This chain connects TRBV6-1 to TRBJ1-1; TRBD1 might be the D (5 bases). The CDR3 is 14 residues long. V was cut by 7 bases and J by 3 bases, with 15 bases left in between. Germline V gene sequence: CDR1 MNHNS, CDR2 SASEGT. The DNA of the CDR3 is TGTGCCAGCACCGGAGGGGTTCGGGACACTGAAGCTTTCTTT. It yields the protein CASTGGVRDTEAFF.